This T cell receptor beta chain was captured by sequencing in a study of tumor-infiltrating lymphocytes in oesophageal squamous cell carcinoma. CDR1 SGHVS and CDR2 FNYEAQ come from the germline V gene. The CDR3 is 17 residues long. TCRdb reprocessed the PCR reads via MiXCR and lists one record per CDR3 protein. The sample lists under 20,000 distinct CDR3 sequences, around 41% occurring once. The specimen sequenced was normal esophageal tissue next to the tumor. This clonotype originated in a male donor with esophageal squamous cell carcinoma. The rearrangement uses TRBV7-6 and TRBJ2-4; 15 bases fit TRBD2. The J call could be wrong; TRBJ2-5 is a better fit for the DNA end. The DNA of the CDR3 is TGTGCCAGCAGCTTAGGGACTAGCGGGAGGGTTACGGAGACCCAGTACTTC. Residues: CASSLGTSGRVTETQYF.